This T cell receptor beta chain was captured in a study of OX40 agonist ivuxolimab in advanced cancers. TCRdb keeps only in-frame clones here, not all; method: immunoSEQ multiplex PCR. The sample shows about 62,000 clones, 79% of them seen only once. This CDR3 spans 16 amino acids. Germline V gene sequence: CDR1 SGHAT, CDR2 FQNNGV. V gave up 5 bases and J gave up 4 bases; unmatched junction bases: 10. The source is an adult with an advanced solid tumor such as melanoma, head and neck, liver or kidney cancer. J is TRBJ2-3 and V is TRBV11-2; TRBD2 matches at 9 bases. Sequencing was performed on CD4+ or CD8+ T cells sorted from blood, taken in a trial of the OX40 agonist ivuxolimab. CDR3 in DNA: TGTGCCAGCAGCCTTCTTAGCGGGAGAAACCCAGATACGCAGTATTTT. Translation: CASSLLSGRNPDTQYF.